This T cell receptor (beta chain) was documented in a study of blood T cells in healthy people across ages. Study-wide results and caveats: Long-lived and aged donors differed, with more naive CD4+ cells and higher diversity in the long-lived.

V lost 5 bases and J lost 6, with 17 bases in between. This CDR3 region has 14 residues. Germline values: CDR1 MNHEY, CDR2 SVGEGT. With a J-beta primer mix and a sample-barcoded 5' primer, a second PCR ran about 6 to 11 cycles. Every cDNA molecule carried a tag from a template-switch adaptor bearing 12 random nucleotides. TCRdb passed the 5' RACE reads through MiXCR, listing each CDR3 protein once. The sample includes hundreds of thousands of distinct CDR3 sequences, approximately 26% of them seen just once. This clonotype was found a few times. Antigen: not known. PBMCs numbering at least 6.5 million were isolated per sample. The same sample was also used in a study of T cells of mothers and their children. Turning to that study: For each mother, over 9.5 million TCR beta CDR3 reads were obtained, and for each child, roughly 2.8 million.

The source of this sequence is a boy between 2 and 15 years old in good health. The sequenced material came from blood. The chain uses TRBV6-2 or TRBV6-3 and TRBJ2-7; D unresolved. Written as DNA, the CDR3 is TGTGCCAGCAGTAAGTTTTTTACAGAGGCCGAGCAGTACTTC. Protein: CASSKFFTEAEQYF.